Detailed here is one T cell receptor beta chain. Its antigen remains unidentified. PCR employed 60 Vbeta and 13 Jbeta primers. Profiling relied on immunoSEQ multiplex PCR, and the TCRdb table lists in-frame clones only, not all of them. The sample lists around 150,000 clones; over 75% were seen once. The data belong to a study of cytomegalovirus exposure and HLA in healthy donors. Study-wide results and caveats: For TCR beta chains, V- and J-gene trimming was later linked to a missense DCLRE1C variant. There were a few CMV-associated chains whose specificity for CMV antigens was confirmed in vitro.

CDR1 and CDR2 (germline): WNHNN, SYGVQD (reference sequence). The V segment lost 2 bases and the J segment 4 bases; nucleotides outside the gene matches: 11. This CDR3 is 17 amino acids long. The clonotype comes from a middle-aged man in good health and CMV-seronegative. The sequencing input was PBMCs. The chain uses TRBV10-1 and TRBJ1-1; 9 positions match TRBD1. The CDR3 nucleotides read TGCGCCAGCAGTGAGGGGGACAGGGAGTTGATGCGCACTGAAGCTTTCTTT. It yields the protein CASSEGDRELMRTEAFF.